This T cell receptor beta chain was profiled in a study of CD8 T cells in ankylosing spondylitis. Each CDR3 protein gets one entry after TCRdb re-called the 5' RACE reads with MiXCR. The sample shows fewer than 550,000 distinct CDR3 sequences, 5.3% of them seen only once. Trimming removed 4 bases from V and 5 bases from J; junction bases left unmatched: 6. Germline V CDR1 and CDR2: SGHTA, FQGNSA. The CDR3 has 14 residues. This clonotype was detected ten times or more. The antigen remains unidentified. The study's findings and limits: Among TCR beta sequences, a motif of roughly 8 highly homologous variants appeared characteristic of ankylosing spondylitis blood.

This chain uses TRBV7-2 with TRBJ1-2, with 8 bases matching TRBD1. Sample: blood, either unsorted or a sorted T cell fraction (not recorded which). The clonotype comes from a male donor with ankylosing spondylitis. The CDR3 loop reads CASSYNRGKYGYTF. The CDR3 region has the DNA TGTGCCAGCAGCTACAACAGGGGGAAGTATGGCTACACCTTC. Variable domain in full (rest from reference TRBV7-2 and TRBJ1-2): GAGVSQSPSNKVTEKGKDVELRCDPISGHTALYWYRQSLGQGLEFLIYFQGNSAPDKSGLPSDRFSAERTGGSVSTLTIQRTQQEDSAVYLCASSYNRGKYGYTFGSGTRLTVV.